Listed here are 29 T cell receptor beta chains from one sample, sequenced in a study of OX40 agonist ivuxolimab in advanced cancers. Profiled with immunoSEQ multiplex PCR; TCRdb holds only in-frame clones, not every one. The repertoire holds some 70,000 clones, with around 84% as singletons. Sequencing was performed on CD4+ or CD8+ T cells sorted from blood, taken in a trial of the OX40 agonist ivuxolimab. The source of these receptors is an adult with an advanced solid tumor such as melanoma, head and neck, liver or kidney cancer.

This sequence joins TRBV30 and TRBJ2-5; 13 bases are shared with TRBD2. With 1 base clipped from V and 4 bases from J, the junction kept 0 bases outside the gene matches. Germline loops: CDR1 GTSNPN, CDR2 SVGIG (reference sequence). This CDR3 contains 14 residues. In nucleotides, the CDR3 is TGTGCCTGGAGTGGACTAGCGGGGGGAGAGACCCAGTACTTC. Its protein product is CAWSGLAGGETQYF.

V and J are TRBV7-6 and TRBJ1-1, with 10 bases matching TRBD1. The CDR3 runs 14 residues. Germline assignment: CDR1 SGHVS and CDR2 FNYEAQ. V lost 5 bases and J lost 9; bases outside the gene matches: 9. CDR3 DNA: TGTGCCAGCAGCCCTAGGACAGGGGGATCTCAAGCTTTCTTT. Translating it yields CASSPRTGGSQAFF. The variable domain in full, with the rest retrieved from reference TRBV7-6 and TRBJ1-1, is GAGVSQSPRYKVTKRGQDVALRCDPISGHVSLYWYRQALGQGPEFLTYFNYEAQQDKSGLPNDRFSAERPEGSISTLTIQRTEQRDSAMYRCASSPRTGGSQAFFGQGTRLTVV.

The rearrangement joins TRBV19 to TRBJ1-1; 9 nucleotides agree with TRBD1. The CDR3 is 15 amino acids. Germline V gene data show CDR1 as LNHDA and CDR2 as SQIVND (reference sequence). CDR3 DNA: TGTGGGTCTGGGAGACAGGGGGTTCGGAACACTGAAGCTTTCTTT. This sequence encodes CGSGRQGVRNTEAFF.

CDR3 protein: CASSLSLAETQYF. For the CDR3, the DNA is TGTGCCAGCAGCTTAAGTCTAGCAGAGACCCAGTACTTC. The chain uses TRBV7-2 and TRBJ2-5; TRBD2 is a possible D gene (5 bases). Germline V CDR1 and CDR2: SGHTA, FQGNSA. The CDR3 length is 13 residues. Deletions cut 2 bases from V and 4 bases from J, with 8 bases between.

The chain employs TRBV4-3 and TRBJ1-6; the match to TRBD1 covers 8 bases. Germline V gives CDR1 LGHNA, CDR2 YSLEER. The CDR3 is 15 amino acids. V shed 0 bases, J shed 10 bases, and the junction held 5 bases outside the gene matches. The CDR3 DNA is TGCGCCAGCAGCCAAGAACAGGGGGTTTGGTCACCCCTCCACTTT. This sequence encodes CASSQEQGVWSPLHF.

The V gene is TRBV6-5, the J gene TRBJ2-7; D is possibly TRBD1 (5 bases). Germline CDR1 is MNHEY and CDR2 is SVGAGI. The CDR3 is 12 amino acids. Trimming pared 10 bases from V and 6 bases from J, leaving 16 bases between. CDR3 amino acids: CATRTSQLEQYF. The CDR3 coding sequence is TGTGCCACAAGGACAAGCCAGCTCGAGCAGTACTTC.

J is TRBJ1-2 and V is TRBV30, with a possible D match to TRBD1 (6 bases). The V and J ends lost 2 bases and 6 bases respectively, with 13 bases between them. The CDR3 length is 13 residues. CDR1 and CDR2 from the germline V gene are GTSNPN and SVGIG (reference sequence). CDR3 nucleotide sequence: TGTGCCTGGAGTAGGAGAGGGGGGGATGGCTACACCTTC. Its protein product is CAWSRRGGDGYTF. Full variable domain (remainder filled in from reference TRBV30 and TRBJ1-2): SQTIHQWPATLVQPVGSPLSLECTVEGTSNPNLYWYRQAAGRGLQLLFYSVGIGQISSEVPQNLSASRPQDRQFILSSKKLLLSDSGFYLCAWSRRGGDGYTFGSGTRLTVV.

This clone was detected only once. The V gene is TRBV7-6, the J gene TRBJ1-1; possibly TRBD1 for D (5 bases). The germline CDR1 and CDR2 sequences are SGHVS and FNYEAQ. The CDR3 is 15 residues long. V shed 2 bases and J shed 4 bases, with 14 bases lying between them. The CDR3 protein is CASSLSPGSGTEAFF. The DNA for the CDR3 is TGTGCCAGCAGCTTATCTCCAGGGTCGGGCACTGAAGCTTTCTTT.

The V and J genes are TRBV11-2 and TRBJ1-3, with a possible D match to TRBD1 (6 bases). The germline gives CDR1 SGHAT, CDR2 FQNNGV. Trimming pared 5 bases from V and 8 bases from J, leaving 19 bases between. CDR3 size: 15 residues. CDR3: CASSTPQGRSYTIYF. The CDR3 nucleotides are TGTGCCAGCAGCACACCACAGGGTCGATCGTACACCATATATTTT.

The rearrangement joins TRBV7-2 to TRBJ2-3, with D unresolved. In germline, CDR1 is SGHTA, CDR2 FQGNSA. The CDR3 contains 12 residues. Between the trimmed V and J ends, which lost 3 bases and 3 bases, there was a span of 4 bases. The CDR3 DNA follows: TGTGCCAGCAGCTTCCTAACAGATACGCAGTATTTT. Protein sequence: CASSFLTDTQYF.

This chain links TRBV9 with TRBJ2-3, with TRBD2 matching 8 bases. Germline trimming cut 2 bases from V and 6 bases from J; bases unmatched to any gene: 14. The CDR3 is made up of 17 amino acids. Germline V gene lookup returns CDR1 SGDLS and CDR2 YYNGEE. In DNA, the CDR3 is TGTGCCAGCAGCGTCGGAAGCAGAGCGGGGGTAAGGGATACGCAGTATTTT. Encoded protein: CASSVGSRAGVRDTQYF.

The V call is TRBV19, the J call TRBJ1-5; perhaps TRBD1 as D (6 bases). Germline V gene sequence: CDR1 LNHDA, CDR2 SQIVND (reference sequence). This CDR3 contains 17 residues. Between the trimmed V and J ends, which lost 7 bases and 0 bases, there was a span of 19 bases. The CDR3 DNA follows: TGTGCCAGTACCCAAGATCCCACAGGGTATAGCAATCAGCCCCAGCATTTT. It is translated as CASTQDPTGYSNQPQHF.

There are many counts of this clone. The sample has other DNA sequences that encode this CDR3 too. The rearrangement joins TRBV11-2 to TRBJ2-7, with TRBD2 identical over 8 bases. V shed 0 bases and J 7 bases; nucleotides not matched to a gene: 8. This CDR3 spans 15 amino acids. Per germline, CDR1 SGHAT and CDR2 FQNNGV. The CDR3 loop reads CASSLEPAGVGEQYF. The CDR3 bases are TGTGCCAGCAGCTTAGAACCAGCGGGGGTGGGGGAGCAGTACTTC.

CDR3 protein: CASSPHLRINTGELFF. In nucleotides, the CDR3 is TGTGCCAGCAGCCCCCACCTCAGGATCAACACCGGGGAGCTGTTTTTT. This sequence joins TRBV14 and TRBJ2-2; no definite D call. Trimming pared 4 bases from V and 2 bases from J, leaving 14 bases between. Germline V gives CDR1 SGHDN, CDR2 FVKESK. The CDR3 contains 16 residues. Complete variable domain (other parts from reference TRBV14 and TRBJ2-2): EAGVTQFPSHSVIEKGQTVTLRCDPISGHDNLYWYRRVMGKEIKFLLHFVKESKQDESGMPNNRFLAERTGGTYSTLKVQPAELEDSGVYFCASSPHLRINTGELFFGEGSRLTVL.

The chain links TRBV29-1 to TRBJ1-2, with D tentatively TRBD1 (6 bases). V was pared by 4 bases and J by 3 bases, with 12 bases between. CDR1 and CDR2 (germline): SQVTM, ANQGSEA. The CDR3 consists of 13 residues. The chain's CDR3 is CSVGQGSHYGYTF. The CDR3 bases are TGCAGCGTTGGCCAGGGGAGCCACTATGGCTACACCTTC.

In this sample, this clone turned up a few times. The J gene is TRBJ1-4, the V gene TRBV7-9, with D unclear. Deletions cut 1 base from V and 8 bases from J, with 11 bases between. Germline lookup yields CDR1 SEHNR and CDR2 FQNEAQ (reference sequence). The CDR3 is made up of 14 amino acids. As DNA, the CDR3 is TGTGCCAGCAGCTTAGTGGGAGGTGGGGAAAAACTGTTTTTT. Its protein product is CASSLVGGGEKLFF.

This clone was detected only once. V gene TRBV29-1 combines with J gene TRBJ1-2; 9 nucleotides agree with TRBD1. The CDR3 loop spans 12 amino acids. The germline V gene encodes CDR1 SQVTM and CDR2 ANQGSEA. The trim removed 7 bases at V and 6 bases at J, leaving 6 bases unmatched. CDR3 nucleotide sequence: TGCAGCGGGAGAGGGGACAGGGATGGCTACACCTTC. Translating it yields CSGRGDRDGYTF. Combining the CDR3 with reference TRBV29-1 and TRBJ1-2 gives the whole variable domain SAVISQKPSRDICQRGTSLTIQCQVDSQVTMMFWYRQQPGQSLTLIATANQGSEATYESGFVIDKFPISRPNLTFSTLTVSNMSPEDSSIYLCSGRGDRDGYTFGSGTRLTVV.

The rearrangement joins TRBV5-1 to TRBJ1-5, with TRBD1 matching 10 bases. V lost 4 bases to trimming and J lost 10 bases; unmatched junction nucleotides: 11. This CDR3 region has 15 residues. Germline loops: CDR1 SGHRS, CDR2 YFSETQ. The CDR3 loop reads CASSPGQGPGNPQHF. The DNA of the CDR3 is TGCGCCAGCAGCCCGGGACAGGGGCCGGGGAATCCCCAGCATTTT.

The chain joins TRBV5-1 to TRBJ1-1, with D perhaps matching TRBD1 (6 bases). Germline CDR1 and CDR2: SGHRS and YFSETQ. V was pared by 3 bases and J by 2 bases, with 11 bases between. There are 14 residues in the CDR3. The CDR3 coding sequence is TGCGCCAGCAGCTACTGGACAGATAACACTGAAGCTTTCTTT. Its protein product is CASSYWTDNTEAFF. The variable domain in full, with the rest retrieved from reference TRBV5-1 and TRBJ1-1, is KAGVTQTPRYLIKTRGQQVTLSCSPISGHRSVSWYQQTPGQGLQFLFEYFSETQRNKGNFPGRFSGRQFSNSRSEMNVSTLELGDSALYLCASSYWTDNTEAFFGQGTRLTVV.

The chain links TRBV4-2 to TRBJ2-7; either TRBD1 or TRBD2 may supply D (5 bases each). V was pared by 4 bases and J by 7 bases, with 17 bases between. Germline-derived CDR1 and CDR2 are LGHNA and YNFKEQ. This CDR3 is built from 14 residues. CDR3 loop: CASSRGAGTGEQYF. The CDR3 DNA follows: TGTGCCAGCAGCCGAGGGGCGGGTACTGGTGAGCAGTACTTC.

J is TRBJ1-1 and V is TRBV7-9; D is unresolved. Germline values: CDR1 SEHNR, CDR2 FQNEAQ (reference sequence). Deletions cut 2 bases from V and 1 base from J, with 5 bases between. The length of the CDR3 is 13 residues. The CDR3 sequence is CASSLPGNTEAFF. In DNA, the CDR3 is TGTGCCAGCAGCTTACCGGGGAACACTGAAGCTTTCTTT.

CDR3 region: CASSASGAHYEAFF. The CDR3 coding sequence is TGCGCCAGCAGCGCCTCCGGGGCCCATTATGAAGCTTTCTTT. The chain is built from TRBV5-1 and TRBJ1-1; D is possibly TRBD1 (5 bases). CDR3 size: 14 residues. Germline CDR1 SGHRS, CDR2 YFSETQ. Trimming took 4 bases from V and 7 from J, leaving 17 bases between them.

CDR3 nucleotides: TGTGCCAGCAGCTCGGACAGGGCTTATTCACCCCTCCACTTT. Translated: CASSSDRAYSPLHF. This chain connects TRBV7-2 to TRBJ1-6, with 8 bases fitting TRBD1. Germline-derived CDR1 and CDR2 are SGHTA and FQGNSA. Unmatched junction bases numbered 4, after V lost 4 bases and J lost 8 bases. This CDR3 is built from 14 residues.

For this clone: One end of the junction fails to match germline, which may point to a read error. V usage is TRBV11-2 and J usage is TRBJ2-7; D may be TRBD1 (5 bases). The germline gives CDR1 SGHAT, CDR2 FQNNGV. This CDR3 comprises 15 residues. The CDR3: CANSQGYSISYEQYF. The DNA of the CDR3 is TGTGCCAACAGCCAGGGATACTCAATCTCCTACGAGCAGTACTTC.

The genes are TRBV4-1 and TRBJ2-3; the match to TRBD2 covers 7 bases. J was trimmed by 0 bases and V by 4 bases; bases with no gene match: 7. This CDR3 has 16 residues. Germline CDR1 MGHRA, CDR2 YSYEKL. The CDR3 DNA reads as TGCGCCAGCAGCCGCGGCAGCGGGGTCAGCACAGATACGCAGTATTTT. Protein sequence: CASSRGSGVSTDTQYF.

The chain is built from TRBV9 and TRBJ2-5; D call uncertain. V dropped 1 base and J dropped 7 bases, with 14 bases sitting between them. Per the germline V gene, CDR1 is SGDLS and CDR2 is YYNGEE. The CDR3 sequence is 14 residues long. CDR3 bases: TGTGCCAGCAGCGTAATTTCCGAGTGGGGGACCCAGTACTTC. Amino acid sequence: CASSVISEWGTQYF.

The V call is TRBV7-9, the J call TRBJ2-7; no clear D. Germline assignment: CDR1 SEHNR and CDR2 FQNEAQ (reference sequence). The CDR3 has 11 residues. V lost 5 bases, J lost 1 base, and 3 bases lay in between. CDR3 in amino acids: CASSRSYEQYF. CDR3 DNA sequence: TGTGCCAGCAGCCGATCCTACGAGCAGTACTTC. The full variable domain, in which reference TRBV7-9 and TRBJ2-7 provide the parts outside the CDR3, is DTGVSQNPRHKITKRGQNVTFRCDPISEHNRLYWYRQTLGQGPEFLTYFQNEAQLEKSRLLSDRFSAERPKGSFSTLEIQRTEQGDSAMYLCASSRSYEQYFGPGTRLTVT.

The gene calls are TRBV18 and TRBJ2-7; D unresolved. CDR1 is KGHSH, CDR2 LQKENI, per germline. Trimming removed 1 base at V and 5 bases at J, with 18 bases between. The CDR3 runs to 16 residues. The CDR3 DNA reads as TGTGCCAGCTCACCACGTGCACCTCAGGTGGGCCACGAGCAGTACTTC. This encodes CASSPRAPQVGHEQYF.

The chain employs TRBV14 and TRBJ2-7; D ambiguous. This CDR3 region has 15 residues. Germline lookup yields CDR1 SGHDN and CDR2 FVKESK. V shed 4 bases and J shed 0 bases, with 13 bases lying between them. In nucleotides, the CDR3 is TGTGCCAGCAGCCCCCAGAAGGGAACCTCCTACGAGCAGTACTTC. Protein sequence: CASSPQKGTSYEQYF.